This T cell receptor (beta chain) was sequenced in a study of T-cell reconstitution after alpha-beta-depleted transplantation in children. The CDR3 sequence is 15 residues long. V shed 4 bases and J shed 4 bases, with 15 bases lying between them. Germline CDR1 and CDR2: SGHRS and YFSETQ. The library targeted TCRbeta and was prepared with unique molecular identifiers. From the PCR reads, TCRdb called clonotypes with MiXCR, one entry per CDR3 protein. Seen here are hundreds of thousands of distinct CDR3 sequences, 8% to 9.5% observed once, and the top ten hold 5.5% to 8%. This clonotype was picked up a small number of times.

The clonotype originates from a human donor who donated a stem cell graft to a child with acute lymphoblastic leukemia. The rearrangement uses TRBV5-1 and TRBJ2-1; D possibly matches TRBD1 or TRBD2 (7 bases each). Sample: PBMCs from the stem cell graft donor, taken from the stem cell graft. CDR3 region: CASSLQGGNYNEQFF. The CDR3 DNA is TGCGCCAGCAGCCTCCAGGGGGGGAATTACAATGAGCAGTTCTTC.